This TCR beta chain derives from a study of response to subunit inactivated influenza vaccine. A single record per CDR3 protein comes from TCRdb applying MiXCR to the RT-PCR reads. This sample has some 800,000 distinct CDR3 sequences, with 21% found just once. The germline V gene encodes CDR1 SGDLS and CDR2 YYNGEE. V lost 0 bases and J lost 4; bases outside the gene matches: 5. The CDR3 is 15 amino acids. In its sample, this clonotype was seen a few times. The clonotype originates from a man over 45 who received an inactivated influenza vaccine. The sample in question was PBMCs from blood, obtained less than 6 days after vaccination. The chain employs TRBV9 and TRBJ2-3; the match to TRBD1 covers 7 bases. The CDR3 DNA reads TGTGCCAGCAGCGTAGAGGGGGCCCAGCCAGATACGCAGTATTTT. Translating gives CASSVEGAQPDTQYF.